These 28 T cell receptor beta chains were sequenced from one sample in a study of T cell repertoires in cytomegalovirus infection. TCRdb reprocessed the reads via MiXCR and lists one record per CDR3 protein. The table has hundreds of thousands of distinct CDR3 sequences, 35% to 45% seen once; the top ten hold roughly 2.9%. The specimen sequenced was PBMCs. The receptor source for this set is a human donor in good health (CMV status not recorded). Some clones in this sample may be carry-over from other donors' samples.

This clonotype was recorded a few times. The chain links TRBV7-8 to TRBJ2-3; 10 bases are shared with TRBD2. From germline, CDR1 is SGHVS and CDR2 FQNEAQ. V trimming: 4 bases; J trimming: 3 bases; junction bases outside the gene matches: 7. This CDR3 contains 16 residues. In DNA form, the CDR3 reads TGTGCCAGCAGCTCGTCTAGCGGGAGAAGGACAGATACGCAGTATTTT. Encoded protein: CASSSSSGRRTDTQYF.

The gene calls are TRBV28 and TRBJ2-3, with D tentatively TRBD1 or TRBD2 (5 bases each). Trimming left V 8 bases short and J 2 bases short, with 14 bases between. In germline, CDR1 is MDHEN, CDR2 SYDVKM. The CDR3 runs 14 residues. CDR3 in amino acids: CASRLGTYTDTQYF. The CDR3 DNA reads TGTGCCAGCCGCCTGGGGACCTACACAGATACGCAGTATTTT.

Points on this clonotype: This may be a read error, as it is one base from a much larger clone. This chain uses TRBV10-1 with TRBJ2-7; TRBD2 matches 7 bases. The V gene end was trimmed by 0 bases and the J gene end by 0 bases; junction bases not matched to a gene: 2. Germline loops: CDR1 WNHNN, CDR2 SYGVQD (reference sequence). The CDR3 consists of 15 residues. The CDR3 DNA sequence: TGCGCCAGCAGTGAGTCTCGCGGGGGCTCCTACGAGCAGTACTTC. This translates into CASSESRGGSYEQYF.

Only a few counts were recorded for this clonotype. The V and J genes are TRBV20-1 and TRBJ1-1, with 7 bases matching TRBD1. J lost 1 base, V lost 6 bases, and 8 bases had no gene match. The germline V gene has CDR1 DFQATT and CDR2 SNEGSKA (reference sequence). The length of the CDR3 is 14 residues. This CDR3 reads CSANHGTANTEAFF. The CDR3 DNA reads TGCAGTGCCAATCACGGGACAGCGAACACTGAAGCTTTCTTT.

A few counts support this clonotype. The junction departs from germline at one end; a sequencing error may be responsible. The CDR3 DNA is TGTGCCAGCAGCTTAGTAGCCGGGACTAGCGGGACGGTGGTCTTC. Its translation is CASSLVAGTSGTVVF. This chain uses TRBV7-2 with TRBJ2-1; 13 positions match TRBD2. Germline CDR1 reads SGHTA; CDR2 reads FQGNSA. The CDR3 is 15 amino acids.

CDR3 sequence reads: CASSSRGTGDEQFF. In nucleotides, the CDR3 is TGTGCCAGCAGCTCCAGAGGGACAGGGGATGAGCAGTTCTTC. V and J are TRBV7-6 and TRBJ2-1; TRBD1 aligns across 10 bases. V trimming: 4 bases; J trimming: 8 bases; junction bases outside the gene matches: 5. Germline CDR1 is SGHVS and CDR2 is FNYEAQ. CDR3 length: 14 residues. Together with reference TRBV7-6 and TRBJ2-1, the CDR3 gives the full variable domain: GAGVSQSPRYKVTKRGQDVALRCDPISGHVSLYWYRQALGQGPEFLTYFNYEAQQDKSGLPNDRFSAERPEGSISTLTIQRTEQRDSAMYRCASSSRGTGDEQFFGPGTRLTVL.

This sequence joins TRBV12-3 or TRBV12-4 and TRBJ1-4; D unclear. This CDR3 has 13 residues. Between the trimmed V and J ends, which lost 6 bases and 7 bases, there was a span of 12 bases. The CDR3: CASSRKGGEKLFF. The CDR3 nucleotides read TGTGCCAGCAGCCGAAAGGGAGGTGAAAAACTGTTTTTT.

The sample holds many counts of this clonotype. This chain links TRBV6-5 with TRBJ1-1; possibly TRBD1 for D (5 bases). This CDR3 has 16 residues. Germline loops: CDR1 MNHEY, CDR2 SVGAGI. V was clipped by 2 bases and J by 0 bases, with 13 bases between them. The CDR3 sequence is CASSYRDSRLNTEAFF. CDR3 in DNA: TGTGCCAGCAGTTACCGCGACAGTAGATTGAACACTGAAGCTTTCTTT.

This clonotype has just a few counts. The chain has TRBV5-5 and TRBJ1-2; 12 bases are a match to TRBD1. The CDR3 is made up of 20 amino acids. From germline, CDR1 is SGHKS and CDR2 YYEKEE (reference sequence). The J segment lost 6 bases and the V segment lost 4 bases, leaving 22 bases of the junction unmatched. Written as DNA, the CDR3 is TGTGCCAGCAGCACCAAAACGGCACCGGGACAGGGGGCGAGTTACCATGGCTACACCTTC. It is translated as CASSTKTAPGQGASYHGYTF. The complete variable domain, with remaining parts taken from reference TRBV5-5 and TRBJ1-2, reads DAGVTQSPTHLIKTRGQQVTLRCSPISGHKSVSWYQQVLGQGPQFIFQYYEKEERGRGNFPDRFSARQFPNYSSELNVNALLLGDSALYLCASSTKTAPGQGASYHGYTFGSGTRLTVV.

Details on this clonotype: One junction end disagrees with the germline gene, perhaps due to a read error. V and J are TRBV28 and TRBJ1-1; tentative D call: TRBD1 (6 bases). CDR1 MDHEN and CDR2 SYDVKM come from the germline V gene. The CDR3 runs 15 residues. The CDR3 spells CASKAGTPMNTEALF. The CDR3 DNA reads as TGTGCCAGCAAAGCTGGGACACCCATGAACACTGAAGCTTTATTT. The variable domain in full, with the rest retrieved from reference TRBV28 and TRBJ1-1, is DVKVTQSSRYLVKRTGEKVFLECVQDMDHENMFWYRQDPGLGLRLIYFSYDVKMKEKGDIPEGYSVSREKKERFSLILESASTNQTSMYLCASKAGTPMNTEALFGQGTRLTVV.

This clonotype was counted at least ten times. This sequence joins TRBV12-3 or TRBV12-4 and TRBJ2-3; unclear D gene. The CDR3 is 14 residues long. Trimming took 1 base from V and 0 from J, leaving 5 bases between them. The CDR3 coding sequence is TGTGCCAGCAGTTTAGGTATCAGCACAGATACGCAGTATTTT. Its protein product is CASSLGISTDTQYF.

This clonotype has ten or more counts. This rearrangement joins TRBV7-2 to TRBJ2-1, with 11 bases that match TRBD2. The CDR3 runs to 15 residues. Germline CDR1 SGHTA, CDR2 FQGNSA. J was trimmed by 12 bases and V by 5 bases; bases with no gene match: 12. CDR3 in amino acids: CASSVGVAGGPVQFF. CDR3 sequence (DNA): TGTGCCAGCAGCGTAGGGGTAGCGGGAGGGCCGGTGCAGTTCTTC. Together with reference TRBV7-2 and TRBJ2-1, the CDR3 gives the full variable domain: GAGVSQSPSNKVTEKGKDVELRCDPISGHTALYWYRQSLGQGLEFLIYFQGNSAPDKSGLPSDRFSAERTGGSVSTLTIQRTQQEDSAVYLCASSVGVAGGPVQFFGPGTRLTVL.

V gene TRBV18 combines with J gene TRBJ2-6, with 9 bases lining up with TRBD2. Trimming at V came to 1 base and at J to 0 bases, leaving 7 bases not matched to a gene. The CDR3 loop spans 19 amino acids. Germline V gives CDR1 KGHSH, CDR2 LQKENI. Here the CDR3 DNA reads TGTGCCAGCTCACCACTAGGACTAGCGACTCACTCTGGGGCCAACGTCCTGACTTTC. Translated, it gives CASSPLGLATHSGANVLTF.

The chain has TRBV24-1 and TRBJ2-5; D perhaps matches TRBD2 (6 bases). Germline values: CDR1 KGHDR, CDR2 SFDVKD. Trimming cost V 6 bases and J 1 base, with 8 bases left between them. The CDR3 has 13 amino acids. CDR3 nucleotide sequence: TGTGCCACCAGTCGGGACTCCCAAGAGACCCAGTACTTC. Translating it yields CATSRDSQETQYF.

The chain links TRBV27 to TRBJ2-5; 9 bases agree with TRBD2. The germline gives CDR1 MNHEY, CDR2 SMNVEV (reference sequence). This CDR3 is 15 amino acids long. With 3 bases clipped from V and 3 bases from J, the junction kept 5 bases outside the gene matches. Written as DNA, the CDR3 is TGTGCCAGCAGTTTTGTAGCGGGAGTGGAAGAGACCCAGTACTTC. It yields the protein CASSFVAGVEETQYF.

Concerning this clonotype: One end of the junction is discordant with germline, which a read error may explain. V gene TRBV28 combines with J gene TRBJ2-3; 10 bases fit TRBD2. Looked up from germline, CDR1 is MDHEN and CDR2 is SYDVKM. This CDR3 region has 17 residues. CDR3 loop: CAGSFPKLAGLSDTQYF. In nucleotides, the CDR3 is TGTGCCGGCAGTTTCCCAAAACTAGCGGGACTTTCAGATACGCAGTATTTT.

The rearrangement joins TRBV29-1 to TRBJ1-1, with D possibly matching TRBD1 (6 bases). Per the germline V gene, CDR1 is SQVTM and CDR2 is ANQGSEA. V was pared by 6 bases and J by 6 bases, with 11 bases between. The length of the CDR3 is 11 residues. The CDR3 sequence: CSVLQGPEAFF. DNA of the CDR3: TGCAGCGTCCTACAGGGCCCTGAAGCTTTCTTT.

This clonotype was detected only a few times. This chain's CDR3 is CASGVSGNEQFF. CDR3 nucleotide sequence: TGTGCCAGCGGGGTGTCTGGCAATGAGCAGTTCTTC. The J gene is TRBJ2-1, the V gene TRBV4-2; D is unclear. CDR3 length equals 12 residues. Germline CDR1 is LGHNA and CDR2 is YNFKEQ. The V gene lost 8 bases and the J gene lost 6 bases, with 11 bases spanning the gap.

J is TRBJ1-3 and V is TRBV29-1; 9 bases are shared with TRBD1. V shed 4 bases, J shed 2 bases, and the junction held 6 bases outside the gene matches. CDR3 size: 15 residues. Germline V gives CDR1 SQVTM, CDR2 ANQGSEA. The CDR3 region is CSVAGTGSTGNTIYF. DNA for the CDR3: TGCAGCGTTGCCGGGACAGGGAGCACTGGAAACACCATATATTTT.

In DNA form, the CDR3 reads TGTGCCAGCAGCTCCCGGTCCTTCTACAATGAGCAGTTCTTC. Residues: CASSSRSFYNEQFF. The V and J genes are TRBV7-9 and TRBJ2-1; D is unclear. Trimming cost V 4 bases and J 3 bases, with 10 bases left between them. Germline lookup yields CDR1 SEHNR and CDR2 FQNEAQ (reference sequence). The CDR3 spans 14 residues.

The DNA of the CDR3 is TGTGCCACCAGTGACTACACAGGGGTAGGCTCCTACAATGAGCAGTTCTTC. The encoded protein is CATSDYTGVGSYNEQFF. The chain recombines TRBV24-1 with TRBJ2-1; 7 bases line up with TRBD1. CDR1 and CDR2 from the germline V gene are KGHDR and SFDVKD. The junction had 8 bases not matched to a gene; V was cut back by 4 bases and J by 0 bases. CDR3 size: 17 residues.

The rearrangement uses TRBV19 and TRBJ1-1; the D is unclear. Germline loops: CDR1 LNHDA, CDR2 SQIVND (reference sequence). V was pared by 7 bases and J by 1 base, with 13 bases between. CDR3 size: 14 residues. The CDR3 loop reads CASKRKPGNTEAFF. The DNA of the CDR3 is TGTGCCAGTAAACGCAAACCAGGGAACACTGAAGCTTTCTTT.

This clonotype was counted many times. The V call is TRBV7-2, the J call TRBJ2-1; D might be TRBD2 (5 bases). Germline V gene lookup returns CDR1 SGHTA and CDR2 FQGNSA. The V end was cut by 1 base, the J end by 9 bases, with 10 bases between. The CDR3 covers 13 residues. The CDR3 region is CASSLVRRGEQFF. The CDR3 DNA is TGTGCCAGCAGCTTAGTTCGACGGGGTGAGCAGTTCTTC.

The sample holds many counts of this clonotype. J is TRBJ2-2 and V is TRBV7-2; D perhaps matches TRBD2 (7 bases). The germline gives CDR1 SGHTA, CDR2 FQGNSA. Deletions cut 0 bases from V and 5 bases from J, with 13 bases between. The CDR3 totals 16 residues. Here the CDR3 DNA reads TGTGCCAGCAGCTTAGCGGGGGGGCCACGAACCGGGGAGCTGTTTTTT. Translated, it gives CASSLAGGPRTGELFF.

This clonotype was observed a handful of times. For the CDR3, the DNA is TGTGCCAGCAGGGGACAGGTTAGCAATCAGCCCCAGCATTTT. This encodes CASRGQVSNQPQHF. This chain links TRBV6-1 with TRBJ1-5; 8 bases match TRBD1. This CDR3 is 14 amino acids long. Germline V CDR1 and CDR2: MNHNS, SASEGT. V trimming: 6 bases; J trimming: 0 bases; junction bases outside the gene matches: 1.

The DNA for the CDR3 is TGCAGCGTTGCGAAAGCAGCTGGCTCTGGCTACACCTTC. Its protein product is CSVAKAAGSGYTF. The V and J genes are TRBV29-1 and TRBJ1-2; no definite D call. The CDR3 covers 13 residues. The V end was cut by 4 bases, the J end by 7 bases, with 16 bases between. CDR1 and CDR2 from the germline V gene are SQVTM and ANQGSEA.

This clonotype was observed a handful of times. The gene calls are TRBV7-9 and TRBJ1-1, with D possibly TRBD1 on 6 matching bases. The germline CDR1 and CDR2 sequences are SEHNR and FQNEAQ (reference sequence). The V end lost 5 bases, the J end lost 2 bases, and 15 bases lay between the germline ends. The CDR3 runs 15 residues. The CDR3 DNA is TGTGCCAGCAGCCCCGGGGGGGCCTCCAACACTGAAGCTTTCTTT. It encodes CASSPGGASNTEAFF.

The DNA of the CDR3 is TGTGCCAGCAGCTTAAACCCGCAGAGGGGGCAGCCCCAGCATTTT. Encoded protein: CASSLNPQRGQPQHF. V and J are TRBV7-8 and TRBJ1-5, with a possible D match to TRBD1 (6 bases). Deletions cut 2 bases from V and 7 bases from J, with 15 bases between. This CDR3 is 15 amino acids long. CDR1 and CDR2 (germline): SGHVS, FQNEAQ.